The 8 T cell receptor beta chains given below trace back to one sample, sequenced in a study of cytomegalovirus exposure and HLA in healthy donors (dated by TCRdb to the late 2010s). Library prep was done by the immunoSEQ multiplex PCR assay. A mixture of 60 forward primers for TCR Vbeta segments and 13 reverse primers for TCR Jbeta segments was used in the multiplex PCR. In its TCRdb copy, this immuneACCESS table keeps in-frame sequences only and misses some clones. Where compared with another copy, unresolved V genes explain less than half of these, and the others have no known cause. Within this sample are some 200,000 clones, with about 9.4% of them counted one time only. Of the sample, roughly 1.4% falls within the top ten clones. Material: PBMCs. The receptors originated from a woman aged 30 to 39 in good health and CMV-seropositive.

The sample holds a few counts of this clone. This chain connects TRBV7-8 to TRBJ2-7; a weak D match, TRBD1 (6 bases). Per the germline V gene, CDR1 is SGHVS and CDR2 is FQNEAQ. CDR3 length equals 15 residues. Trimming shortened V by 4 bases and J by 5 bases, and 18 bases separated the two germline ends. The DNA of the CDR3 is TGTGCCAGCAGCTCACACAGGGCCCTGGGAGACGAGCAGTACTTC. It yields the protein CASSSHRALGDEQYF. Based on the CDR3 plus reference TRBV7-8 and TRBJ2-7, the full variable domain is GAGVSQSPRYKVAKRGQDVALRCDPISGHVSLFWYQQALGQGPEFLTYFQNEAQLDKSGLPSDRFFAERPEGSVSTLKIQRTQQEDSAVYLCASSSHRALGDEQYFGPGTRLTVT.

The chain is built from TRBV19 and TRBJ1-5; D is possibly TRBD1 (6 bases). The CDR3 is made up of 15 amino acids. The germline V gene encodes CDR1 LNHDA and CDR2 SQIVND (reference sequence). Trimming stripped 1 base from V and 6 bases from J, with 13 bases between. The chain's CDR3 is CASSIVAQGGQPQHF. CDR3 in DNA: TGTGCCAGTAGTATAGTAGCACAGGGTGGTCAGCCCCAGCATTTT.

This clone was recorded a few times. Additional DNA sequences in this sample encode the identical CDR3. The chain links TRBV2 to TRBJ1-2; 7 bases align to TRBD1. CDR1 and CDR2 (germline): SNHLY, FYNNEI. The CDR3 is 14 amino acids. The V and J ends lost 4 bases and 0 bases, in that order; junction bases with no gene match: 2. The CDR3 nucleotides read TGTGCCAGCAGTGGACAGGGCGCTAACTATGGCTACACCTTC. Encoded protein: CASSGQGANYGYTF.

J is TRBJ2-1 and V is TRBV5-1; possible D gene TRBD1, 5 bases. Trimming left V 0 bases short and J 2 bases short, with 9 bases between. CDR1 SGHRS and CDR2 YFSETQ come from the germline V gene. The CDR3 is made up of 15 amino acids. In DNA form, the CDR3 reads TGCGCCAGCAGCTTGGACAGGCCACCCTACAATGAGCAGTTCTTC. Its protein product is CASSLDRPPYNEQFF.

This clone has only a few counts. Other nucleotide sequences from this sample produce the same CDR3. The genes are TRBV2 and TRBJ1-1; TRBD1 aligns across 7 bases. CDR1 is SNHLY and CDR2 is FYNNEI in the germline V gene. CDR3 length equals 13 residues. V lost 4 bases to trimming and J lost 3 bases; unmatched junction nucleotides: 2. The CDR3 loop is CASSGRGYTEAFF. In nucleotides, the CDR3 is TGTGCCAGCAGTGGCAGGGGGTACACTGAAGCTTTCTTT.

The chain carries TRBV19 and TRBJ1-3; D may be TRBD1 (5 bases). The CDR3 contains 16 residues. V was pared by 6 bases and J by 2 bases, with 17 bases between. In germline, CDR1 is LNHDA, CDR2 SQIVND (reference sequence). The DNA of the CDR3 is TGTGCCAGTAGCAATCAAAGACAGAACGCTGGAAACACCATATATTTT. It is translated as CASSNQRQNAGNTIYF.

J is TRBJ2-5 and V is TRBV2; no firm D call. The CDR3 runs to 13 residues. Germline CDR1 and CDR2: SNHLY and FYNNEI. Trimming stripped 5 bases from V and 2 bases from J, with 9 bases between. CDR3 sequence (DNA): TGTGCCAGCAGTTTGCGTTGGCAAGAGACCCAGTACTTC. It translates to CASSLRWQETQYF.

This clone has only a few counts. The V gene is TRBV2, the J gene TRBJ2-1; the match to TRBD2 covers 13 bases. This CDR3 contains 15 residues. V was clipped by 7 bases and J by 4 bases; unmatched bases: 4. The germline V gene encodes CDR1 SNHLY and CDR2 FYNNEI. CDR3 bases: TGTGCCAGCATTTCGACTAGCGGGAGGTACAATGAGCAGTTCTTC. This codes for CASISTSGRYNEQFF.